This TCR beta chain comes out of a study of blood T cells in healthy people across ages. Study as a whole: Template-switching capture recovered about one barcoded beta molecule per two T cells. The study's findings and limits: Investigators treated diversity estimates from one million T cells as underestimates.

V lost 1 base and J 4 bases, leaving 13 bases between the germline ends. The CDR3 consists of 15 residues. Germline V gene lookup returns CDR1 LNHNV and CDR2 YYDKDF (reference sequence). Notes on this clonotype: The antigen is unknown.

Extraction of total RNA produced a minimum of 6 micrograms from each sample. PCR was performed a second time for 7 to 11 cycles using a sample-barcoded 5' primer and a J-beta primer mix. TCRdb reprocessed the 5' RACE reads via MiXCR and lists one record per CDR3 protein. The sample shows about 970,000 distinct CDR3 sequences, roughly 51% of them seen only once. The receptor's source is a woman aged 60-75 years in good health. This chain links TRBV15 with TRBJ1-2; D not resolved. Sequencing was carried out using blood. This chain's CDR3 is CATSRARGAGYGYTF. The DNA for the CDR3 is TGTGCCACCAGCAGAGCGCGGGGTGCAGGCTATGGCTACACCTTC.